Below, 26 T cell receptor beta chains from the same sample are listed, as sequenced in a study of T-cell reconstitution after alpha-beta-depleted transplantation in children. TCRbeta library construction was performed incorporating unique molecular identifiers. MiXCR, applied by TCRdb to the PCR reads, yields one record per CDR3 protein. This table holds 600,000 to 700,000 distinct CDR3 sequences, about 15% found once. Material: PBMCs from the stem cell graft donor, obtained from the stem cell graft. These receptors were obtained from a human donor who donated a stem cell graft to a child with acute myeloid leukemia.

This clonotype was found many times. This CDR3 reads CASRGRPQETQYF. In DNA, the CDR3 is TGTGCCAGCCGGGGACGTCCTCAAGAGACCCAGTACTTC. This chain uses TRBV27 with TRBJ2-5, with D perhaps being TRBD1 or TRBD2 (5 bases each). The CDR3 spans 13 residues. Germline V gene sequence: CDR1 MNHEY, CDR2 SMNVEV (reference sequence). V lost 8 bases, J lost 2 bases, and 12 bases lay in between.

The chain recombines TRBV7-9 with TRBJ1-2; D is unresolved. Looked up from germline, CDR1 is SEHNR and CDR2 is FQNEAQ (reference sequence). V was shortened by 3 bases and J by 8 bases, with 4 bases between the two germline ends. CDR3 length: 10 amino acids. This CDR3 is CASSLHGYTF. The CDR3 DNA follows: TGTGCCAGCAGCTTGCACGGCTACACCTTC.

J is TRBJ2-7 and V is TRBV7-9; D unclear. V lost 1 base to trimming and J lost 2 bases, with 3 bases between them. The CDR3 covers 12 residues. The germline CDR1 and CDR2 sequences are SEHNR and FQNEAQ (reference sequence). CDR3 DNA sequence: TGTGCCAGCAGCTTAGTTGCCTACGAGCAGTACGTC. Amino acids: CASSLVAYEQYV.

This clonotype was counted many times. The chain couples TRBV19 to TRBJ2-1; no reliable D call. Germline CDR1 is LNHDA and CDR2 is SQIVND (reference sequence). V dropped 6 bases and J dropped 0 bases, with 6 bases sitting between them. The CDR3 is made up of 13 amino acids. The CDR3 DNA sequence: TGTGCCAGTAGAGAGAGCTCCTACAATGAGCAGTTCTTC. Encoded protein: CASRESSYNEQFF.

This rearrangement joins TRBV20-1 to TRBJ2-1; 8 nucleotides align to TRBD2. The CDR3 contains 15 residues. Germline V gives CDR1 DFQATT, CDR2 SNEGSKA (reference sequence). V lost 0 bases and J lost 8; bases outside the gene matches: 9. This CDR3 is CSARESGSFRDEQFF. CDR3 nucleotide sequence: TGCAGTGCTAGAGAAAGCGGGAGTTTTCGCGATGAGCAGTTCTTC.

This clonotype was observed many times. V gene TRBV6-5 combines with J gene TRBJ2-5; 8 positions match TRBD2. Germline CDR1 is MNHEY and CDR2 is SVGAGI. This CDR3 contains 15 residues. V shed 1 base and J 5 bases; nucleotides not matched to a gene: 6. DNA of the CDR3: TGTGCCAGCAGTTACTGGAGCGGGGGCAGGGAGACCCAGTACTTC. Translation: CASSYWSGGRETQYF.

The chain is built from TRBV20-1 and TRBJ2-7, with a possible D match to TRBD2 (6 bases). Germline V gene lookup returns CDR1 DFQATT and CDR2 SNEGSKA (reference sequence). CDR3 length: 15 amino acids. This chain's CDR3 is CSVRGPSMMPYEQYF. CDR3 DNA sequence: TGCTCCGTGCGGGGCCCCTCCATGATGCCCTACGAGCAGTACTTC.

This clonotype showed up just a few times. CDR3 nucleotide sequence: TGCGCCAGCAGCCAAGAGCGACAGGATTTGAACACTGAAGCTTTCTTT. Residues: CASSQERQDLNTEAFF. The rearrangement links TRBV4-3 to TRBJ1-1, with a possible D match to TRBD1 (6 bases). Trimming pared 0 bases from V and 0 bases from J, leaving 11 bases between. This CDR3 is built from 16 residues. Germline CDR1 and CDR2: LGHNA and YSLEER.

This clonotype showed up just a few times. The gene calls are TRBV24-1 and TRBJ1-1, with 7 bases lining up with TRBD1. The CDR3 loop spans 16 amino acids. After removal of 2 bases from V and 5 bases from J, the junction contained 10 bases not matched to a gene. Germline lookup yields CDR1 KGHDR and CDR2 SFDVKD. CDR3: CATSDWATGIGTEAFF. In nucleotides, the CDR3 is TGTGCCACCAGTGATTGGGCGACAGGGATTGGGACTGAAGCTTTCTTT.

This clonotype has a count of ten or more. The chain employs TRBV5-1 and TRBJ1-1; unclear D gene. V shed 2 bases and J shed 7 bases, with 6 bases lying between them. This CDR3 comprises 11 residues. Germline CDR1 reads SGHRS; CDR2 reads YFSETQ. The CDR3 region has the DNA TGCGCCAGCAGCTTTGGTGGTGAAGCTTTCTTT. Amino acid sequence: CASSFGGEAFF. The full variable domain, completed using reference TRBV5-1 and TRBJ1-1, is KAGVTQTPRYLIKTRGQQVTLSCSPISGHRSVSWYQQTPGQGLQFLFEYFSETQRNKGNFPGRFSGRQFSNSRSEMNVSTLELGDSALYLCASSFGGEAFFGQGTRLTVV.

This clonotype was observed many times. The rearrangement links TRBV20-1 to TRBJ2-5; TRBD2 matches 14 bases. The CDR3 totals 16 residues. The ends lost 3 bases at V and 3 bases at J; junction bases unmatched: 6. CDR1 and CDR2 (germline): DFQATT, SNEGSKA (reference sequence). The CDR3 region is CSASHLGLAGEETQYF. CDR3 in DNA: TGCAGTGCTAGTCACTTGGGACTAGCGGGGGAAGAGACCCAGTACTTC.

The V and J genes are TRBV5-6 and TRBJ2-7, with 9 nucleotides matching TRBD2. The trim removed 0 bases at V and 2 bases at J, leaving 9 bases unmatched. CDR1 SGHDT and CDR2 YYEEEE come from the germline V gene. The CDR3 extends over 17 amino acids. For the CDR3, the DNA is TGTGCCAGCAGCTTGGCCGAGGAGCGGGGGGCAACCTACGAGCAGTACGTC. It translates to CASSLAEERGATYEQYV.

The chain is built from TRBV20-1 and TRBJ2-1; 8 nucleotides match TRBD2. V dropped 3 bases and J dropped 5; count of bases not matched to a gene: 6. Germline CDR1 reads DFQATT; CDR2 reads SNEGSKA (reference sequence). There are 14 residues in the CDR3. CDR3 sequence reads: CSASSAGGHNEQFF. CDR3 nucleotide sequence: TGCAGTGCTAGTTCGGCGGGGGGCCACAATGAGCAGTTCTTC.

There are a few counts of this clonotype. V gene TRBV18 combines with J gene TRBJ2-7; 8 positions match TRBD1. V shed 3 bases and J 5 bases; nucleotides not matched to a gene: 3. The CDR3 has 13 residues. The germline V gene encodes CDR1 KGHSH and CDR2 LQKENI. The CDR3: CASSPDRGNEQYV. Written as DNA, the CDR3 is TGTGCCAGCTCACCCGACAGGGGAAACGAGCAGTACGTC.

This clonotype has ten or more counts. This rearrangement joins TRBV29-1 to TRBJ2-1; 9 bases line up with TRBD2. The V and J ends lost 6 bases and 6 bases, in that order; junction bases with no gene match: 3. The germline V gene has CDR1 SQVTM and CDR2 ANQGSEA. The CDR3 contains 12 residues. CDR3 sequence (DNA): TGCAGCGTAGCGGGGGGCGTCAATGAGCAGTTCTTC. Protein product: CSVAGGVNEQFF.

The chain joins TRBV29-1 to TRBJ2-3; D assignment may be TRBD1 or TRBD2 (6 bases each). The CDR3 is made up of 12 amino acids. From germline, CDR1 is SQVTM and CDR2 ANQGSEA. Trimming pared 7 bases from V and 3 bases from J, leaving 11 bases between. The CDR3 spells CSDGGWTDTQYF. The CDR3 DNA follows: TGCAGCGACGGGGGCTGGACAGATACGCAGTATTTT.

This clonotype was found many times. V is TRBV6-5 and J is TRBJ2-1; tentatively, D is TRBD2 (6 bases). The germline V gene encodes CDR1 MNHEY and CDR2 SVGAGI. V was shortened by 6 bases and J by 1 base, with 13 bases between the two germline ends. CDR3 length equals 15 residues. DNA of the CDR3: TGTGCCAGCAGACCCGCAGGAGGGTCCTACAATGAGCAGTTCTTC. This sequence encodes CASRPAGGSYNEQFF.

A few counts support this clonotype. The rearrangement joins TRBV21-1 to TRBJ2-7. TRBV21-1 is shown as a pseudogene. CDR3 length equals 13 residues. The CDR3 DNA reads TGTGCCAGCAGCAATAACCTCTCCTACGAGCAGTACGTC. It codes for CASSNNLSYEQYV.

This clonotype was seen ten or more times. The CDR3 here is CASRGQQTYEQYF. DNA of the CDR3: TGTGCCAGCAGAGGACAACAGACCTACGAGCAGTACTTC. This chain joins TRBV12-3 or TRBV12-4 and TRBJ2-7, with D tentatively TRBD1 (5 bases). The length of the CDR3 is 13 residues. Trimming left V 6 bases short and J 2 bases short, with 11 bases between.

The rearrangement joins TRBV7-6 to TRBJ1-4; possible D gene TRBD1, 6 bases. CDR3 size: 17 residues. Germline CDR1 SGHVS, CDR2 FNYEAQ. V lost 4 bases and J 3 bases, leaving 18 bases between the germline ends. This chain's CDR3 is CASSSGGRRAANEKLFF. CDR3 DNA: TGTGCCAGCAGCTCCGGGGGGCGGCGGGCGGCTAATGAAAAACTGTTTTTT.

The chain employs TRBV7-2 and TRBJ1-5; D gene uncertain. Germline assignment: CDR1 SGHTA and CDR2 FQGNSA. The V and J ends lost 5 bases and 6 bases respectively, with 17 bases between them. This CDR3 contains 15 residues. Here the CDR3 reads CASSPVRGGGQPQHF. The CDR3 nucleotides read TGTGCCAGCAGCCCCGTGCGGGGAGGCGGTCAGCCCCAGCATTTT.

The chain uses TRBV6-2 or TRBV6-3 and TRBJ2-7; 7 bases match TRBD2. The V gene end was trimmed by 2 bases and the J gene end by 0 bases; junction bases not matched to a gene: 4. The germline gives CDR1 MNHEY, CDR2 SVGEGT. This CDR3 has 15 residues. CDR3 in DNA: TGTGCCAGCAGTTACGCCGGGACTATCTCCTACGAGCAGTACGTC. Its translation: CASSYAGTISYEQYV.

This clonotype was counted many times. V is TRBV20-1 and J is TRBJ2-1, with 15 bases fitting TRBD2. The V gene end was trimmed by 5 bases and the J gene end by 7 bases; junction bases not matched to a gene: 9. The CDR3 is 16 residues long. CDR1 and CDR2 (germline): DFQATT, SNEGSKA (reference sequence). CDR3 protein: CSAPGLAGGQRNEQFF. CDR3 bases: TGCAGTGCTCCAGGACTAGCGGGGGGGCAAAGGAATGAGCAGTTCTTC.

The sample holds a few counts of this clonotype. The chain carries TRBV27 and TRBJ1-1; no definite D call. The CDR3 is made up of 13 amino acids. Germline CDR1 and CDR2: MNHEY and SMNVEV (reference sequence). Between the trimmed V and J ends, which lost 2 bases and 3 bases, there was a span of 7 bases. Here the CDR3 reads CASSLGMDTEAFF. DNA of the CDR3: TGTGCCAGCAGTTTAGGGATGGACACTGAAGCTTTCTTT.

This sequence joins TRBV15 and TRBJ2-3; D ambiguous. V lost 3 bases and J lost 6, with 13 bases in between. CDR1 and CDR2 (germline): LNHNV, YYDKDF (reference sequence). The CDR3 contains 14 residues. The CDR3 region has the DNA TGTGCCACCAGCAGGGTCCGCAGGTCGGATACGCAGTATTTT. Translating it yields CATSRVRRSDTQYF.

This clonotype was seen repeatedly, ten times or more. The chain carries TRBV20-1 and TRBJ2-5; 9 bases match TRBD2. Germline assignment: CDR1 DFQATT and CDR2 SNEGSKA (reference sequence). Losses at the gene ends were 1 base for V and 7 bases for J; bases not matched to a gene: 10. This CDR3 is built from 15 residues. CDR3 amino acids: CSARVTSGRMGTQYF. DNA for the CDR3: TGCAGTGCTAGAGTGACTAGCGGCCGGATGGGGACCCAGTACTTC.